Listed below are T cell receptor beta chains from one sample, sequenced in a study of cytomegalovirus exposure and HLA in healthy donors. Repertoires were generated with immunoSEQ multiplex PCR, while TCRdb's copy carries only in-frame clones and drops some. The table includes roughly 180,000 clones, roughly 82% detected once. The source material was PBMCs. The receptors come from a man younger than 35 in good health and CMV-seropositive. The CDR3 runs from the conserved cysteine through the conserved F or W. Each record gives: V gene, clone size, D gene, J gene, CDR3 DNA, CDR3 protein. The D gene is left open where the match is weak. Rows give clone size only sometimes, using once, few, many, or a class for an expanded clone.

TRBV15	-	TRBD1	TRBJ1-1	TGTGCCACCAGCAGTCCCGACAGGGAGACTGAAGCTTTCTTT	CATSSPDRETEAFF
TRBV27	many	-	TRBJ2-1	TGTGCCAGCAGCCTCAACGGGGGACGCAATGAGCAGTTCTTC	CASSLNGGRNEQFF
TRBV4-3	-	-	TRBJ1-2	TGCGCCAGCAGCCTACACACGACAGGATCTAACTATGGCTACACCTTC	CASSLHTTGSNYGYTF
TRBV29-1	-	-	TRBJ2-2	TGCAGCGTCGCAGGGGTACCCGGGGAGCTGTTTTTT	CSVAGVPGELFF
TRBV27	few	TRBD2	TRBJ2-7	TGTGCCAGCAGGCCTAGCGGGACGAACCTACGATGGCAGTACTTC	CASRPSGTNLRWQYF
TRBV5-1	-	TRBD1	TRBJ2-1	TGCGCCAGCAGACGGACAGGGGATGAGCAGTTCTTC	CASRRTGDEQFF
TRBV7-9	-	TRBD1	TRBJ2-7	TGTGCCAGCAGCTTAGGGGACAGGACCTACGAGCAGTACTTC	CASSLGDRTYEQYF
TRBV4-3	-	-	TRBJ2-7	TGCGCCAGCAGCCAAGATCGTAGCGGTCTCCTCTCCTACGAGCAGTACTTC	CASSQDRSGLLSYEQYF
TRBV7-3	-	TRBD1	TRBJ2-6	TGTGCCAGCAGGAGACAGGGCCGCTCTGGGGCCAACGTCCTGACTTTC	CASRRQGRSGANVLTF
TRBV28	-	TRBD1	TRBJ1-1	TGTGCCAGCGGAGGACAGGGGAGCACTGAAGCTTTCTTT	CASGGQGSTEAFF
TRBV28	-	-	TRBJ1-1	TGTGCCAGCAAGCCGGGAAACACTGAAGCTTTCTTT	CASKPGNTEAFF
TRBV5-6	once	TRBD1	TRBJ2-7	TGTGCCAGCAGCCCCGACAGGGGAAATACCTACGAGCAGTACTTC	CASSPDRGNTYEQYF
TRBV28	-	TRBD1	TRBJ1-5	TGTGCCAGCAGTCCTCACAGACAGGGGGCACAGCAGCCCCAGCATTTT	CASSPHRQGAQQPQHF
TRBV6-6	-	TRBD1	TRBJ2-7	TGTGCCAGCAGTATTAGACAGGGGCACGAGCAGTACTTC	CASSIRQGHEQYF
TRBV6-1	few	TRBD2	TRBJ2-7	TGTGCCAGCAGTGAAAAGGCTAGCGGGAGCAACGAGCAGTACTTC	CASSEKASGSNEQYF
TRBV28	-	TRBD1	TRBJ2-7	TGTGCCAGCAGTTTATGGGAGTCGGGGAAGGGGGCGCGTAACTACGAGCAGTACTTC	CASSLWESGKGARNYEQYF
TRBV2	-	TRBD1	TRBJ1-5	TGTGCCAGCAGCCTGACAGGGTTGGAGCCCCAGCATTTT	CASSLTGLEPQHF
TRBV9	-	TRBD2	TRBJ2-3	TGTGCCAGCAGCGAATCTAGCGGGAGGGCTGAAGATACGCAGTATTTT	CASSESSGRAEDTQYF
TRBV6-1	-	TRBD1	TRBJ2-7	TGTGCCAGCAGCCTGGGACAGGGGGCCTACGAGCAGTACTTC	CASSLGQGAYEQYF
TRBV4-1	-	-	TRBJ1-5	TGCGCCAGCAGCCAAGAGTCAGGATATCAGCCCCAGCATTTT	CASSQESGYQPQHF
TRBV19	-	-	TRBJ2-7	TGTGCCACCTTCGACTTCTACGAGCAGTACTTC	CATFDFYEQYF
TRBV18	-	-	TRBJ2-7	TGTGCCAGCTCGCGGAGGATCGGGAACAAATCCTACGAGCAGTACTTC	CASSRRIGNKSYEQYF
TRBV6-1	-	TRBD1	TRBJ2-5	TGTGCCAGCAGTGAAGTACCGGGGACAGGGGGCGAGACCCAGTACTTC	CASSEVPGTGGETQYF
TRBV25-1	once	TRBD2	TRBJ2-1	TGTGCCAGCAGTGCGCCGGGACTAGCCGACAATGAGCAGTTCTTC	CASSAPGLADNEQFF
TRBV5-1	-	-	TRBJ2-3	TGCGCCAGCAGCTTAAGGGGTCTCTCACAAGATACGCAGTATTTT	CASSLRGLSQDTQYF
TRBV7-9	-	TRBD1	TRBJ1-1	TGTGCCAGCGTGACAGGGGCTGACGCTTTCTTT	CASVTGADAFF
TRBV5-6	-	-	TRBJ1-4	TGTGCCAGCACAGGGACAACTAATGAAAAACTGTTTTTT	CASTGTTNEKLFF
TRBV5-1	-	-	TRBJ2-3	TGCGCCAGCAGCTTGTTGGCGGGAAACACAGATACGCAGTATTTT	CASSLLAGNTDTQYF
TRBV30	-	TRBD2	TRBJ2-7	TGTGCCTGGAGTCCCGAAACGGGACTAGCGGGAGTCGAGCAGTACTTC	CAWSPETGLAGVEQYF
TRBV7-2	-	-	TRBJ2-3	TGTGCCAGCAGCCCCGGACAGCCGAGCACAGATACGCAGTATTTT	CASSPGQPSTDTQYF
TRBV19	-	-	TRBJ2-1	TGTGCCAGCCGAAGCCCCCCGGTCCATGAGCAGTTCTTC	CASRSPPVHEQFF
TRBV27	-	TRBD1	TRBJ2-7	TGTGCCAGCAGCCCGGGACAGGGTAACAACGAGCAGTACTTC	CASSPGQGNNEQYF
TRBV27	-	TRBD2	TRBJ2-1	TGTGCCAGCAGCCGGACCTTACTAGCGGCCTACAATGAGCAGTTCTTC	CASSRTLLAAYNEQFF
TRBV20-1	-	-	TRBJ2-1	TGCAGTGCCCAATCGGGGGTTGAGCAGTTCTTC	CSAQSGVEQFF
TRBV7-2	-	-	TRBJ2-7	TGTGCCAGCAGCTTAAATTCGGGGTTGCGGGAGCAGTACTTC	CASSLNSGLREQYF
TRBV28	-	-	TRBJ1-1	TGTGCCAGCAGCGCCCCCTGGGGGGGTACTGAAGCTTTCTTT	CASSAPWGGTEAFF
TRBV6-1	few	TRBD1	TRBJ2-5	TGTGCCAGCAGTTGGACAGGGGATAGAGAGACCCAGTACTTC	CASSWTGDRETQYF
TRBV18	-	TRBD1	TRBJ1-2	TGTGCCAGCTCACCACTGCAGGGGGCGAGGGCAGACACCTTC	CASSPLQGARADTF
TRBV7-9	-	-	TRBJ2-4	TGTGCGGCCGGGGGATGGGCCGAAAACATTCAGTACTTC	CAAGGWAENIQYF
TRBV28	-	TRBD1	TRBJ2-7	TGTGCCAGCAGCAATCCGGGACAGCCAGACGAGCAGTACTTC	CASSNPGQPDEQYF
TRBV19	-	-	TRBJ1-5	TGTGCCAGTAGTCCCCGGGACACCGTCTTACACCATCAGCCCCAGCATTTT	CASSPRDTVLHHQPQHF